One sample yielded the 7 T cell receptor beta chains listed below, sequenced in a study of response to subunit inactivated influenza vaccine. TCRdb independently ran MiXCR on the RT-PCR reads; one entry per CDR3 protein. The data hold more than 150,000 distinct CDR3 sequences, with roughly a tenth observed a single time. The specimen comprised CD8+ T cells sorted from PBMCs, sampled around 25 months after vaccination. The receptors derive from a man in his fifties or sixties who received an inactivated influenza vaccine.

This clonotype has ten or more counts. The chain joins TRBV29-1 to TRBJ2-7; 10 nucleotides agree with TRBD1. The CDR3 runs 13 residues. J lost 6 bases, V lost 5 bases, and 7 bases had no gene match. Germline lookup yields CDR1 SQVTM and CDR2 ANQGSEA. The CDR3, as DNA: TGCAGCGTTCCTGCCGGGACAGGGGTCGAGCAGTACTTC. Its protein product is CSVPAGTGVEQYF.

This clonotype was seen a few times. CDR3 loop: CASSPMTSGSEVGELFF. The CDR3 DNA reads TGTGCCAGCAGTCCTATGACTAGCGGCTCCGAGGTCGGGGAGCTGTTTTTT. The chain employs TRBV27 and TRBJ2-2, with 9 bases that match TRBD2. The CDR3 loop spans 17 amino acids. CDR1 is MNHEY, CDR2 SMNVEV, per germline (reference sequence). V shed 5 bases, J shed 7 bases, and the junction held 14 bases outside the gene matches.

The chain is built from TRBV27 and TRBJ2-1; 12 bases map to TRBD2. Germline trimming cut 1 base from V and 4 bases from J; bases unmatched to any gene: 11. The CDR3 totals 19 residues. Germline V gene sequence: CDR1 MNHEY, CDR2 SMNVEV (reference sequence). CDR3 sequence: CASSLLSPSGRALYNEQFF. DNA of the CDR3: TGTGCCAGCAGTTTATTAAGTCCTAGCGGGAGGGCCCTATACAATGAGCAGTTCTTC.

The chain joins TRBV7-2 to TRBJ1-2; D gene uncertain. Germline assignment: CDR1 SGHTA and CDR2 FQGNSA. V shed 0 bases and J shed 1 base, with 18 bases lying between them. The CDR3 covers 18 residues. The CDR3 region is CASSLASGGPLFNYGYTF. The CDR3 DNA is TGTGCCAGCAGCTTAGCATCAGGCGGTCCACTATTTAACTATGGCTACACCTTC.

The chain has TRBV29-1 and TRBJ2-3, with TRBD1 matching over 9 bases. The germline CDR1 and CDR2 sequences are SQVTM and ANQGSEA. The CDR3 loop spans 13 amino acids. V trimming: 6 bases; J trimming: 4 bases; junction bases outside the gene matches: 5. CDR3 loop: CSVARDRADTQYF. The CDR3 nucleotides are TGCAGCGTGGCCCGGGACAGGGCAGATACGCAGTATTTT.

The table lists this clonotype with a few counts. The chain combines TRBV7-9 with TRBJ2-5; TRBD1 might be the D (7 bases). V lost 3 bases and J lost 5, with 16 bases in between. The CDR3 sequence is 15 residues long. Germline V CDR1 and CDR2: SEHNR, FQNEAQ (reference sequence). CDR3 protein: CASSFIRGEMETQYF. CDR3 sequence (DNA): TGTGCCAGCAGCTTCATCAGGGGGGAAATGGAGACCCAGTACTTC.

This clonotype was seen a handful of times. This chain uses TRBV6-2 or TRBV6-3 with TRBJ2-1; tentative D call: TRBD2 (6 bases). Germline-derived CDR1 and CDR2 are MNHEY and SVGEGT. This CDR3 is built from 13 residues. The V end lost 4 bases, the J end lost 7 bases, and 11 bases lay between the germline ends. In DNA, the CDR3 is TGTGCCAGCAGTTCCCTTCGGGGGAATGAGCAGTTCTTC. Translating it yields CASSSLRGNEQFF.